Below, 13 T cell receptor beta chains from the same sample are listed, as sequenced in a study of long-term antiretroviral therapy in people with HIV. At the survey level, the v3.0 immunoSEQ assay was run. Libraries were prepared by immunoSEQ multiplex PCR; TCRdb keeps only in-frame clonotypes and omits some of them. The data show 20,000 to 30,000 clones, 83% seen once. Sequenced here: unsorted PBMCs, sampled 3 years after starting antiretroviral therapy. The receptors were gathered from a young man with HIV.

V and J are TRBV27 and TRBJ2-7; 14 bases align to TRBD2. The CDR3 totals 15 residues. Germline CDR1 reads MNHEY; CDR2 reads SMNVEV (reference sequence). V trimming: 5 bases; J trimming: 6 bases; junction bases outside the gene matches: 6. CDR3 in DNA: TGTGCCAGCAGTCTGACTAGCGGGGGGGTTGCCGAGCAGTACGTC. Its translation is CASSLTSGGVAEQYV.

This chain joins TRBV25-1 and TRBJ2-1; a weak D match, TRBD2 (6 bases). CDR1 is MGHDK and CDR2 is SYGVNS in the germline V gene. This CDR3 is built from 12 residues. V lost 8 bases and J 8 bases, leaving 13 bases between the germline ends. CDR3 DNA sequence: TGTGCCAGCGGAGGGACCGGCGATGAGCAGTTCTTC. Protein product: CASGGTGDEQFF.

The chain links TRBV25-1 to TRBJ1-5; D may be TRBD1 (5 bases). Germline V gene data show CDR1 as MGHDK and CDR2 as SYGVNS. V lost 3 bases and J 4 bases, leaving 7 bases between the germline ends. The CDR3 spans 13 residues. The CDR3 DNA sequence: TGTGCCAGCAGTGACAGGGTTAATCAGCCCCAGCATTTT. Its protein product is CASSDRVNQPQHF.

The chain has TRBV30 and TRBJ2-3, with 12 bases that match TRBD2. Germline V CDR1 and CDR2: GTSNPN, SVGIG (reference sequence). The V and J ends lost 2 bases and 0 bases, in that order; junction bases with no gene match: 3. This CDR3 is 16 amino acids long. CDR3 in amino acids: CAWSKGLAGSTDTQYF. The DNA of the CDR3 is TGTGCCTGGAGTAAGGGACTAGCGGGTAGCACAGATACGCAGTATTTT.

The chain recombines TRBV6-1 with TRBJ2-3; D not resolved. Between the trimmed V and J ends, which lost 2 bases and 4 bases, there was a span of 19 bases. CDR1 is MNHNS, CDR2 SASEGT, per germline. The length of the CDR3 is 17 residues. CDR3 in amino acids: CASSERQATENPDTQYF. The CDR3 DNA is TGTGCCAGCAGTGAAAGGCAGGCTACTGAGAACCCAGATACGCAGTATTTT.

The chain has TRBV4-1 and TRBJ2-3; D unresolved. Germline V lookup: CDR1 MGHRA, CDR2 YSYEKL. The CDR3 spans 15 residues. V gave up 1 base and J gave up 3 bases, with 11 bases separating them. The CDR3 DNA sequence: TGCGCCAGCAGCCAAGTTTCCAGGCGTACAGATACGCAGTATTTT. Protein product: CASSQVSRRTDTQYF.

V is TRBV19 and J is TRBJ2-1; 14 bases match TRBD2. V trimming: 3 bases; J trimming: 8 bases; junction bases outside the gene matches: 3. Germline CDR1 is LNHDA and CDR2 is SQIVND (reference sequence). The CDR3 length is 15 residues. CDR3 protein: CASSMGTSGGYEQFF. The DNA of the CDR3 is TGTGCCAGTAGTATGGGGACTAGCGGGGGATATGAGCAGTTCTTC.

The V and J genes are TRBV10-3 and TRBJ2-5; D not certain. V was cut by 3 bases and J by 9 bases, with 26 bases left in between. This CDR3 has 17 amino acids. Germline loops: CDR1 ENHRY, CDR2 SYGVKD. CDR3 sequence reads: CAISESSARRSNEAQYF. CDR3 nucleotide sequence: TGTGCCATCAGTGAATCGTCCGCCCGCCGGTCTAATGAGGCCCAGTACTTC.

The chain joins TRBV5-6 to TRBJ1-5; D remains unclear. The CDR3 is 17 residues long. From germline, CDR1 is SGHDT and CDR2 YYEEEE. V was trimmed by 0 bases and J by 2 bases, leaving 15 bases between them. CDR3 sequence: CASSLAGPVRGNQPQHF. In DNA, the CDR3 is TGTGCCAGCAGCTTGGCCGGCCCGGTTCGGGGCAATCAGCCCCAGCATTTT.

This rearrangement joins TRBV6-5 to TRBJ2-3, with D tentatively TRBD1 (5 bases). CDR1 is MNHEY and CDR2 is SVGAGI in the germline V gene. V shed 6 bases and J shed 2 bases, with 12 bases lying between them. This CDR3 spans 14 amino acids. CDR3 DNA sequence: TGTGCCAGCAGATTAGGACACTTCACAGATACGCAGTATTTT. Translation gives CASRLGHFTDTQYF.

This clone was counted only a few times. The rearrangement uses TRBV10-1 and TRBJ1-4, with a tentative D call TRBD1 (6 bases). The CDR3 spans 13 residues. The germline V gene encodes CDR1 WNHNN and CDR2 SYGVQD (reference sequence). V was cut by 4 bases and J by 10 bases, with 13 bases left in between. The CDR3 nucleotides are TGCGCCAGCAGTGGCACAGGGATCGGAAAACTGTTTTTT. As protein: CASSGTGIGKLFF.

The J gene is TRBJ1-2, the V gene TRBV19, with D hard to call. This CDR3 comprises 12 residues. V gave up 3 bases and J gave up 7 bases, with 9 bases separating them. Germline assignment: CDR1 LNHDA and CDR2 SQIVND (reference sequence). In DNA, the CDR3 is TGTGCCAGTAGTATCGCACCTTCTGGCTACACCTTC. Its protein product is CASSIAPSGYTF.

V is TRBV18 and J is TRBJ1-1, with D unresolved. The V gene's germline CDR1 is KGHSH and CDR2 LQKENI. The CDR3 runs to 15 residues. Trimming stripped 2 bases from V and 4 bases from J, with 14 bases between. CDR3 residues: CASSPRSDVFTEAFF. CDR3 DNA sequence: TGTGCCAGCTCACCAAGGTCTGATGTTTTCACTGAAGCTTTCTTT.